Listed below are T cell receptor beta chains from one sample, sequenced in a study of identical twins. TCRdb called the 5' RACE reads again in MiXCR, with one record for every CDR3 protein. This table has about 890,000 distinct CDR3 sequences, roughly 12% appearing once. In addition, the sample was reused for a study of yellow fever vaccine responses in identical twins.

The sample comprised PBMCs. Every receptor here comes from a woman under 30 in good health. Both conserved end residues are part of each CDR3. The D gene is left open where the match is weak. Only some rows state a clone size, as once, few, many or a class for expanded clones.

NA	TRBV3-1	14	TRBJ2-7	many	CASSQRQGGYEQYF	TGTGCCAGCAGCCAACGGCAGGGAGGCTACGAGCAGTACTTC
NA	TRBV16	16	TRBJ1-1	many	CASSQSGGQGNAEAFF	TGTGCCAGCAGCCAATCAGGGGGTCAGGGGAACGCTGAAGCTTTCTTT
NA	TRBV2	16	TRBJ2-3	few	CASTWASWPPTDTQYF	TGTGCCAGCACCTGGGCTAGTTGGCCCCCCACAGATACGCAGTATTTT
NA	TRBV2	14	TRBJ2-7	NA	CASSVQGNVYEQYF	TGTGCCAGCAGTGTACAGGGAAATGTCTACGAGCAGTACTTC
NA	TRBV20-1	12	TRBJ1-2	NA	CSASDRNYGYTF	TGCAGTGCTAGTGACAGGAACTATGGCTACACCTTC
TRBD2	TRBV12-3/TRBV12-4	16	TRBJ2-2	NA	CASSFGLAENTGELFF	TGTGCCAGCAGTTTTGGGCTAGCGGAGAACACCGGGGAGCTGTTTTTT
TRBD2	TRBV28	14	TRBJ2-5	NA	CASRLSGAKETQYF	TGTGCCAGCAGGCTTAGCGGGGCTAAAGAGACCCAGTACTTC
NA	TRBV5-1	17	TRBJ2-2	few	CASSLEPSSSNTGELFF	TGCGCCAGCAGCTTGGAGCCTAGCTCCTCGAACACCGGGGAGCTGTTTTTT
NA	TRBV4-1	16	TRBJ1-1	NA	CASSQGLGRSNTEAFF	TGCGCCAGCAGCCAAGGATTAGGGAGATCGAACACTGAAGCTTTCTTT
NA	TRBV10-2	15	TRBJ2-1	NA	CASSEFGGAYNEQFF	TGCGCCAGCAGTGAGTTTGGGGGAGCCTACAATGAGCAGTTCTTC
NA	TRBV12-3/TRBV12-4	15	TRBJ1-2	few	CASSPRQVENYGYTF	TGTGCCAGCAGTCCCCGACAGGTTGAAAACTATGGCTACACCTTC
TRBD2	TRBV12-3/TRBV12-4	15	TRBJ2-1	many	CASALRTSGANEQFF	TGTGCCAGCGCCCTAAGGACTAGCGGGGCAAATGAGCAGTTCTTC
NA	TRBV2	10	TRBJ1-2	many	CASSEAFYTF	TGTGCCAGCAGTGAAGCCTTCTACACCTTC
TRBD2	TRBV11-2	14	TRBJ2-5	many	CASSFLAGGETQYF	TGTGCCAGCAGCTTTCTAGCGGGGGGTGAGACCCAGTACTTC
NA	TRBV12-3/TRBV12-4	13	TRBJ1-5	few	CASSSDTNQPQHF	TGTGCCAGCAGTTCGGACACCAATCAGCCCCAGCATTTT
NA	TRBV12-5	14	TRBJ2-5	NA	CASGFFLGPETQYF	TGTGCTAGTGGTTTCTTCCTGGGCCCAGAGACCCAGTACTTC
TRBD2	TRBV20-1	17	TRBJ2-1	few	CSARDLTDGLEMNEQFF	TGCAGTGCTAGAGATCTGACCGACGGACTAGAGATGAATGAGCAGTTCTTC
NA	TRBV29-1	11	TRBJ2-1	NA	CSVRGEVSQFF	TGCAGCGTTCGGGGCGAAGTCTCCCAGTTCTTC
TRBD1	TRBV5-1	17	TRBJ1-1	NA	CASSPLSDRGRTQKAFF	TGCGCCAGCAGCCCTCTATCGGACAGGGGCCGTACTCAAAAAGCTTTCTTT
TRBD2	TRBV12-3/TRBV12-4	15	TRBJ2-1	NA	CASRPIAGLEGEQFF	TGTGCCAGCAGGCCAATAGCGGGACTCGAGGGTGAGCAGTTCTTC
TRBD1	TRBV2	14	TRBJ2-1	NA	CASENRGSYSEQFF	TGTGCCAGCGAAAACAGGGGTTCATACAGTGAGCAGTTCTTC
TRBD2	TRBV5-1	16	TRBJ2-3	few	CASSEPGLAGRDTQYF	TGCGCCAGCAGCGAACCGGGACTAGCTGGAAGAGATACGCAGTATTTT
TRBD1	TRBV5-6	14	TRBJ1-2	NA	CASSKTGGAYGYTF	TGTGCCAGCAGCAAGACAGGGGGCGCTTATGGCTACACCTTC
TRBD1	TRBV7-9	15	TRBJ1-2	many	CASSRTGTLNYGYTF	TGTGCCAGCAGCCGGACAGGGACGCTCAACTATGGCTACACCTTC
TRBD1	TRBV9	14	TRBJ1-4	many	CASSAGTGSEKLFF	TGTGCCAGCAGCGCCGGGACAGGGTCTGAAAAACTGTTTTTT
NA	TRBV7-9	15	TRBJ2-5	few	CASRGGAERTETQYF	TGTGCCAGCAGAGGGGGGGCAGAACGAACGGAGACCCAGTACTTC
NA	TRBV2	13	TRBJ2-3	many	CASSAAGTDTQYF	TGTGCCAGCAGTGCGGCTGGTACGGATACGCAGTATTTT
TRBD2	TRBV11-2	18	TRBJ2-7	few	CASSSPGVGASGRYEQYF	TGTGCCAGCAGCTCGCCCGGGGTTGGGGCTAGCGGGAGATACGAGCAGTACTTC
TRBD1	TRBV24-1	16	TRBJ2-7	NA	CATSAQTGTGRVEQYF	TGTGCCACCAGTGCCCAAACCGGGACAGGGCGAGTCGAGCAGTACTTC
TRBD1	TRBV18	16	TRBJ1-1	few	CASSPRDSKLNTEAFF	TGTGCCAGCTCACCCCGGGACAGTAAGCTGAACACTGAAGCTTTCTTT
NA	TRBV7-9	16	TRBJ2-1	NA	CASSPTWGPGGNEQFF	TGTGCCAGCAGTCCTACTTGGGGCCCCGGAGGAAATGAGCAGTTCTTC
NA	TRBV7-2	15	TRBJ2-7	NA	CASSPTGPGIYEQYF	TGTGCCAGCAGCCCAACCGGGCCAGGAATTTACGAGCAGTACTTC
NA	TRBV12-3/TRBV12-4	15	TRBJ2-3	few	CASSLWGGNTDTQYF	TGTGCCAGCAGTTTATGGGGCGGCAACACAGATACGCAGTATTTT
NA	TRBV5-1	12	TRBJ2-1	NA	CASSLSRAPGVF	TGCGCCAGCAGCTTGTCCCGGGCTCCGGGGGTCTTC
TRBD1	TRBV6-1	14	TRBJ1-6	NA	CASNLQGANSPLHF	TGTGCCAGCAACCTACAGGGGGCGAATTCACCCCTCCACTTT
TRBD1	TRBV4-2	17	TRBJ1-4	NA	CASSQAAAQGAGEKLFF	TGTGCCAGCAGCCAAGCCGCTGCCCAGGGGGCAGGTGAAAAACTGTTTTTT
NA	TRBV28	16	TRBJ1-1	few	CASSPLSGTMNTEAFF	TGTGCCAGCAGCCCTCTATCCGGGACAATGAACACTGAAGCTTTCTTT
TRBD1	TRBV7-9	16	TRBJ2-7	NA	CASSARQGISTYEQYF	TGTGCCAGCAGCGCCCGACAGGGGATCTCGACATACGAGCAGTACTTC
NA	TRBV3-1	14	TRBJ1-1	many	CASSQDSKNTEAFF	TGTGCCAGCAGCCAAGATAGTAAGAACACTGAAGCTTTCTTT
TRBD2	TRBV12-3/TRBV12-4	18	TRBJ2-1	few	CASSFWNSGTRHYNEQFF	TGTGCCAGCAGTTTTTGGAATAGCGGGACTAGGCACTACAATGAGCAGTTCTTC
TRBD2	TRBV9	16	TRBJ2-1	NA	CASSPGLAIAYNEQFF	TGTGCCAGCAGCCCCGGACTAGCGATTGCCTACAATGAGCAGTTCTTC
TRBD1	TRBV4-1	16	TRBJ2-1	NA	CASSQVTGQGANEQFF	TGCGCCAGCAGCCAAGTAACGGGACAGGGGGCGAATGAGCAGTTCTTC
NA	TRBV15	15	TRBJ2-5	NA	CATSTVGLGEETQYF	TGTGCCACCAGCACCGTAGGGCTAGGGGAAGAGACCCAGTACTTC